The 17 T cell receptor beta chains presented below share a single source sample, sequenced in a study of blood T cell repertoires in COVID-19. Sequencing used immunoSEQ multiplex PCR; TCRdb keeps in-frame clones, though not all of them. The sample holds fewer than 300,000 clones, 88% seen once. Input material: peripheral blood. These TCRs come from a woman aged 30 to 39 with acute or convalescent COVID-19.

The rearrangement uses TRBV9 and TRBJ1-1; D is ambiguous. The length of the CDR3 is 12 residues. Germline CDR1 and CDR2: SGDLS and YYNGEE. Trimming took off 4 bases at V and 7 bases at J, with 11 bases between the two ends. The CDR3 here is CASSLGRGEAFF. The CDR3 nucleotides read TGTGCCAGCAGCTTAGGACGGGGTGAAGCTTTCTTT.

The chain links TRBV7-9 to TRBJ2-7; 9 nucleotides agree with TRBD2. This CDR3 region has 16 residues. With V trimmed by 4 bases and J by 0 bases, 7 bases remained unmatched. The germline V gene encodes CDR1 SEHNR and CDR2 FQNEAQ (reference sequence). CDR3 residues: CASSYLTSGRSYEQYF. The CDR3 DNA sequence: TGTGCCAGCAGCTACTTGACTAGCGGCCGCTCCTACGAGCAGTACTTC.

The rearrangement joins TRBV18 to TRBJ2-5, with 11 bases fitting TRBD2. The germline CDR1 and CDR2 sequences are KGHSH and LQKENI. V was pared by 4 bases and J by 0 bases, with 4 bases of the junction left unmatched. CDR3 length equals 16 residues. The CDR3 DNA is TGTGCCAGCTCACTCTTAGCGGGAGGGTACCAAGAGACCCAGTACTTC. This encodes CASSLLAGGYQETQYF. The entire variable domain, with the rest obtained from reference TRBV18 and TRBJ2-5, is as follows: NAGVMQNPRHLVRRRGQEARLRCSPMKGHSHVYWYRQLPEEGLKFMVYLQKENIIDESGMPKERFSAEFPKEGPSILRIQQVVRGDSAAYFCASSLLAGGYQETQYFGPGTRLLVL.

This clone has only one observation. The chain is built from TRBV11-1 and TRBJ1-4, with D possibly being TRBD1 (5 bases). This CDR3 contains 14 residues. V was trimmed by 5 bases and J by 8 bases, leaving 15 bases between them. Germline V lookup: CDR1 SGHAT, CDR2 FQDESV (reference sequence). The CDR3 bases are TGTGCCAGCAGCGGCGACAGCGCATGGGAAAAACTGTTTTTT. Its translation is CASSGDSAWEKLFF.

The rearrangement joins TRBV5-1 to TRBJ2-6; D not certain. This CDR3 has 14 residues. CDR1 and CDR2 (germline): SGHRS, YFSETQ. Between the trimmed V and J ends, which lost 4 bases and 4 bases, there was a span of 9 bases. CDR3 nucleotides: TGCGCCAGCAGCCCCCAGGCCGGGGCCAACGTCCTGACTTTC. Translating gives CASSPQAGANVLTF.

This chain connects TRBV21-1 to TRBJ1-6. TRBV21-1 is listed as a pseudogene. The CDR3 has 15 residues. DNA of the CDR3: TGTGCCAGGTCGCGTGCCGGAGGCCAAAATTCACCCCTCCACTTT. This codes for CARSRAGGQNSPLHF.

V is TRBV27 and J is TRBJ1-5; D perhaps matches TRBD1 (5 bases). Trimming shortened V by 10 bases and J by 4 bases, and 20 bases separated the two germline ends. Germline V gene sequence: CDR1 MNHEY, CDR2 SMNVEV (reference sequence). CDR3 length: 15 amino acids. The CDR3 nucleotides read TGTGCCATCAAGAACGACAGAAACACAAATCAGCCCCAGCATTTT. Translated: CAIKNDRNTNQPQHF.

The chain links TRBV7-2 to TRBJ2-2; 8 bases map to TRBD2. CDR1 and CDR2 from the germline V gene are SGHTA and FQGNSA. V shed 1 base, J shed 7 bases, and the junction held 5 bases outside the gene matches. The CDR3 runs to 15 residues. Here the CDR3 reads CASSLGLAGIGELFF. The DNA of the CDR3 is TGTGCCAGCAGCTTAGGGCTAGCGGGCATCGGGGAGCTGTTTTTT.

V gene TRBV11-2 combines with J gene TRBJ2-5; TRBD1 might be the D (6 bases). Trimming cost V 6 bases and J 3 bases, with 11 bases left between them. The CDR3 is 13 residues long. CDR1 and CDR2 from the germline V gene are SGHAT and FQNNGV. The CDR3 protein is CASSGQPKETQYF. The CDR3 DNA is TGTGCCAGCAGTGGACAGCCGAAAGAGACCCAGTACTTC.

V gene TRBV5-4 combines with J gene TRBJ2-7, with 11 bases aligning to TRBD1. Germline CDR1 SGHNT, CDR2 YYREEE (reference sequence). V was pared by 4 bases and J by 7 bases, with 7 bases of the junction left unmatched. This CDR3 comprises 14 residues. The CDR3 here is CASSGAGTGGEQYF. The CDR3 nucleotides are TGTGCCAGCAGCGGGGCCGGGACAGGGGGAGAGCAGTACTTC.

The chain uses TRBV19 and TRBJ1-5; D remains ambiguous. CDR3 length: 15 amino acids. CDR1 and CDR2 from the germline V gene are LNHDA and SQIVND (reference sequence). Between the trimmed V and J ends, which lost 1 base and 1 base, there was a span of 8 bases. CDR3 region: CASSIVFRSNQPQHF. The CDR3 coding sequence is TGTGCCAGTAGTATAGTCTTCCGGAGCAATCAGCCCCAGCATTTT.

The V gene is TRBV4-3, the J gene TRBJ2-2; D not certain. The CDR3 consists of 15 residues. Germline V gene lookup returns CDR1 LGHNA and CDR2 YSLEER. V lost 1 base to trimming and J lost 4 bases, with 10 bases between them. CDR3 loop: CASSQVRSSTGELFF. Written as DNA, the CDR3 is TGCGCCAGCAGCCAAGTGAGGTCAAGCACCGGGGAGCTGTTTTTT.

The chain recombines TRBV27 with TRBJ2-3; D may be TRBD1 (6 bases). Germline V gene data show CDR1 as MNHEY and CDR2 as SMNVEV (reference sequence). The CDR3 loop spans 15 amino acids. The germline V and J ends were trimmed by 5 bases and 2 bases, with 14 bases remaining between them. Written as DNA, the CDR3 is TGTGCCAGCAGTCCGCCAGGGGCAAACACAGATACGCAGTATTTT. Its protein is CASSPPGANTDTQYF.

The V call is TRBV30, the J call TRBJ1-1; D might be TRBD1 (5 bases). There are 14 residues in the CDR3. Germline V gives CDR1 GTSNPN, CDR2 SVGIG (reference sequence). The ends were cut back, 3 bases at V and 2 bases at J, with 13 bases in the middle. CDR3 sequence reads: CAWRRRGGNTEAFF. The CDR3 DNA sequence: TGTGCCTGGAGGAGGAGGGGTGGAAACACTGAAGCTTTCTTT.

A word on this clone: Distinct nucleotide sequences in the sample also encode this CDR3. The chain combines TRBV27 with TRBJ1-6; TRBD1 aligns across 7 bases. This CDR3 is built from 14 residues. Germline CDR1 is MNHEY and CDR2 is SMNVEV (reference sequence). J lost 6 bases, V lost 2 bases, and 1 base had no gene match. This CDR3 is CASSLGQVNSPLHF. CDR3 in DNA: TGTGCCAGCAGTTTAGGACAGGTTAATTCACCCCTCCACTTT.

V is TRBV30 and J is TRBJ1-2; TRBD1 is a possible D gene (5 bases). V lost 1 base to trimming and J lost 2 bases, with 23 bases between them. CDR1 is GTSNPN, CDR2 SVGIG, per germline (reference sequence). This CDR3 has 18 amino acids. The DNA for the CDR3 is TGTGCCTGGAGTGCCGGACAAACCCCGGTGGGGCCGAACTATGGCTACACCTTC. Amino acids: CAWSAGQTPVGPNYGYTF.

The chain couples TRBV4-1 to TRBJ2-1; TRBD2 matches at 7 bases. Germline values: CDR1 MGHRA, CDR2 YSYEKL. The CDR3 has 15 amino acids. The V gene end was trimmed by 6 bases and the J gene end by 0 bases; junction bases not matched to a gene: 5. The CDR3 DNA reads TGCGCCAGCAGACGGGAGGATAACTCCTACAATGAGCAGTTCTTC. It is translated as CASRREDNSYNEQFF.